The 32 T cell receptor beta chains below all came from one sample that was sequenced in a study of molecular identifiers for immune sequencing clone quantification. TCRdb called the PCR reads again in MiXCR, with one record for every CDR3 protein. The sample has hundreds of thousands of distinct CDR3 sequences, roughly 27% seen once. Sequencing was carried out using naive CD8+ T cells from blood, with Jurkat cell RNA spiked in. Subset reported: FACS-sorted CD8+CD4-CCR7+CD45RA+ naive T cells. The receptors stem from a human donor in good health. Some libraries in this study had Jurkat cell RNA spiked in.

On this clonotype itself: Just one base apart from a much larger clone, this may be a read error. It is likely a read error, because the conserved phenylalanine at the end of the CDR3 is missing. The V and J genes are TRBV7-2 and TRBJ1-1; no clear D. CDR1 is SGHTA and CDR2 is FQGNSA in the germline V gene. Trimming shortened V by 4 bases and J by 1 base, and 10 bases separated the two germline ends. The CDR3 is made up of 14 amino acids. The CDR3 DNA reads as TGTGCCAGCAGCTATCTGACGGAGAACACTGAAGCTTTCTCT. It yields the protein CASSYLTENTEAFS.

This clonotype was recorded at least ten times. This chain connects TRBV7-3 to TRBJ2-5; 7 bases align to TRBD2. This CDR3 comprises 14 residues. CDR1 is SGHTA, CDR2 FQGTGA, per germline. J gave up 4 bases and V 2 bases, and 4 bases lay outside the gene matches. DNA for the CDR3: TGTGCCAGCAGCTTAGTTGGCGGGGGAGAGACCCAGTACTTC. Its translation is CASSLVGGGETQYF.

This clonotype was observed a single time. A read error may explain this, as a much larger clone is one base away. The CDR3 bases are TGTGCCAGCAGCCTATCCCAGCGAGGGGGGGAGACCCAGTACTTC. Translating gives CASSLSQRGGETQYF. This chain joins TRBV7-6 and TRBJ2-5; D is possibly TRBD1 or TRBD2 (6 bases each). The CDR3 consists of 15 residues. V gave up 5 bases and J gave up 5 bases, with 18 bases separating them. Germline CDR1 and CDR2: SGHVS and FNYEAQ.

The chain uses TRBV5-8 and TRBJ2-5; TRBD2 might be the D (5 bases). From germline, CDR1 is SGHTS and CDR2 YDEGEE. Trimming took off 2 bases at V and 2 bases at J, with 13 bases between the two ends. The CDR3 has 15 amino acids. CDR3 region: CASSFSPGSQETQYF. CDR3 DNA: TGTGCCAGCAGCTTTTCCCCGGGGAGTCAAGAGACCCAGTACTTC.

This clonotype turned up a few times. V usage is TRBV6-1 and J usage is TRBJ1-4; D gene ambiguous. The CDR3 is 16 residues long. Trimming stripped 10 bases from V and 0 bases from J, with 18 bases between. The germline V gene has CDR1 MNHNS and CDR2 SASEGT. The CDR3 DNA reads TGTGCCACCCGAGAGGGCTTTCTCGCAACTAATGAAAAACTGTTTTTT. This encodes CATREGFLATNEKLFF.

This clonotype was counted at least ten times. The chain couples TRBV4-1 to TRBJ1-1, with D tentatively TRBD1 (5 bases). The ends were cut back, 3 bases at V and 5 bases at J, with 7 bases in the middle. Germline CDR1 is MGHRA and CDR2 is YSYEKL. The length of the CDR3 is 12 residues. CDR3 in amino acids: CASSHQGTEAFF. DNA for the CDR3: TGCGCCAGCAGCCATCAGGGTACTGAAGCTTTCTTT.

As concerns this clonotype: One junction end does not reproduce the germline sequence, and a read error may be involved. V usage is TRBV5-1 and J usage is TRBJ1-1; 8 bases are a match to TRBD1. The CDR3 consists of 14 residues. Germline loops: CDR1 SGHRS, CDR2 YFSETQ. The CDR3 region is CVSSLGRGHTEAFF. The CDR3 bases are TGCGTCAGCAGCTTGGGCAGGGGGCACACTGAAGCTTTCTTT.

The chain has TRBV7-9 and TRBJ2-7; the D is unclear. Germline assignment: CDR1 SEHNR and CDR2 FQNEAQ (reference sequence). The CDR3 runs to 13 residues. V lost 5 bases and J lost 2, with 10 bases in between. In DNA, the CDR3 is TGTGCCAGCAGCCCTTATGGGACCTACGAGCAGTACTTC. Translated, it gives CASSPYGTYEQYF.

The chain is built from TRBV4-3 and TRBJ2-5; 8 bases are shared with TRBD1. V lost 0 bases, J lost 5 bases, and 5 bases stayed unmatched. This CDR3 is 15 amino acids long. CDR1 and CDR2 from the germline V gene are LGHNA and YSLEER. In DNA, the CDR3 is TGCGCCAGCAGCCAAGACAGGGGGCGTGCGGAGACCCAGTACTTC. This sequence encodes CASSQDRGRAETQYF.

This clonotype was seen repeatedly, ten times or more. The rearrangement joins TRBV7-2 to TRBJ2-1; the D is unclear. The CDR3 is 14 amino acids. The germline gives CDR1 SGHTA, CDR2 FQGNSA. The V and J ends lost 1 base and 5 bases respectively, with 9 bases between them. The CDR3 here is CASSLEVKNNEQFF. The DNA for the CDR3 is TGTGCCAGCAGCTTAGAGGTCAAAAACAATGAGCAGTTCTTC.

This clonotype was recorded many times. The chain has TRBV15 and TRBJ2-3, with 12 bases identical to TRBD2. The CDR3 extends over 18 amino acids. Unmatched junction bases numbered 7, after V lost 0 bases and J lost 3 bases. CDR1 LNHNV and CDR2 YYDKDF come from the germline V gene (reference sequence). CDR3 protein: CATSRERSSGGETDTQYF. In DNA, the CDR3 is TGTGCCACCAGCAGAGAACGGTCTAGCGGGGGGGAGACAGATACGCAGTATTTT.

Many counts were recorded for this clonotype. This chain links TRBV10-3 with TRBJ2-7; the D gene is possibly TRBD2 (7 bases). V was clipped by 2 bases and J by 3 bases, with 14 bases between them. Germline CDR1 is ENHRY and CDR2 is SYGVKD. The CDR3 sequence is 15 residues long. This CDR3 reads CAISEPTGGHYEQYF. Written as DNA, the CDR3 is TGTGCCATCAGTGAGCCCACCGGGGGGCACTACGAGCAGTACTTC.

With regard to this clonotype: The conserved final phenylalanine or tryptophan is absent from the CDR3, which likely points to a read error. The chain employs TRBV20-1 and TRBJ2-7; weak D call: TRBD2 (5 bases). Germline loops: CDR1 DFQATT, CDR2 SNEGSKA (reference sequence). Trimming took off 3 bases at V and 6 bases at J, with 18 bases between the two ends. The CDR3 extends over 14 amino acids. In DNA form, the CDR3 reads TGCAGTGCTAGGCTCGGACTCGCATCTCTCGAGCAGTACCTC. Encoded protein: CSARLGLASLEQYL.

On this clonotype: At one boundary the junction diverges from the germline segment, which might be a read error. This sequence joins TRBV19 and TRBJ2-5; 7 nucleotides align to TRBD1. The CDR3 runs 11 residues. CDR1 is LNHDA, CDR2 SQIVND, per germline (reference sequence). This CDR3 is CAGSLGQLKEF. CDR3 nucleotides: TGTGCCGGTAGCCTGGGACAGCTGAAGGAATTC.

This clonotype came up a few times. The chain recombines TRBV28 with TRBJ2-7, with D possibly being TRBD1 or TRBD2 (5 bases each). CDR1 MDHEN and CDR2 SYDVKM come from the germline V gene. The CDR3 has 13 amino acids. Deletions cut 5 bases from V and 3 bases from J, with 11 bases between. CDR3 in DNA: TGTGCCAGCAGTAACCCGGGACGCTACGAGCAGTACTTC. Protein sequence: CASSNPGRYEQYF.

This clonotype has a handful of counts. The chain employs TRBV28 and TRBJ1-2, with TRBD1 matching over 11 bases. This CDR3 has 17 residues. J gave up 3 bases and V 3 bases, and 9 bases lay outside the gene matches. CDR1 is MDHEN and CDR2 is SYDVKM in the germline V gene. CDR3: CASSFPDGQGADYGYTF. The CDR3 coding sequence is TGTGCCAGCAGTTTCCCCGATGGACAGGGGGCAGACTATGGCTACACCTTC.

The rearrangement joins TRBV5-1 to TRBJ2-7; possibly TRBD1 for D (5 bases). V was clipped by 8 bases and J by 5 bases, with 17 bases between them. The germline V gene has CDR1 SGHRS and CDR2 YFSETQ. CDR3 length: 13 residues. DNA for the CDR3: TGCGCCAGTATTCCTCCAGGGTCGGACGAGCAGTACTTC. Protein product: CASIPPGSDEQYF.

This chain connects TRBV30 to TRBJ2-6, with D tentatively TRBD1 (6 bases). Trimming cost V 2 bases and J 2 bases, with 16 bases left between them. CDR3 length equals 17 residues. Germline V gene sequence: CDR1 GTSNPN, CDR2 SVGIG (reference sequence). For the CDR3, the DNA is TGTGCCTGGAGTTTACAGGGTTCCTTAGCTGGGGCCAACGTCCTGACTTTC. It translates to CAWSLQGSLAGANVLTF.

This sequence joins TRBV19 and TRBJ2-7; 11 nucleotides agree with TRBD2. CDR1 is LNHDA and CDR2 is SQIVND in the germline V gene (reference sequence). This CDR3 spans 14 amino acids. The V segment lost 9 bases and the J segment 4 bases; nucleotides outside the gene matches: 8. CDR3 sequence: CASNWGLAAYEQYF. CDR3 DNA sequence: TGTGCCAGCAACTGGGGACTAGCGGCGTACGAGCAGTACTTC. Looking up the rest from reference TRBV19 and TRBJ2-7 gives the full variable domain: DGGITQSPKYLFRKEGQNVTLSCEQNLNHDAMYWYRQDPGQGLRLIYYSQIVNDFQKGDIAEGYSVSREKKESFPLTVTSAQKNPTAFYLCASNWGLAAYEQYFGPGTRLTVT.

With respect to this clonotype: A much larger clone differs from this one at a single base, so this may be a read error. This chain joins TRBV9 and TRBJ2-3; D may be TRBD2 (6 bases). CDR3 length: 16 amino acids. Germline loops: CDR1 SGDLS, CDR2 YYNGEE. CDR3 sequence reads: CAGSQIALAPADTQYF. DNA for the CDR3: TGTGCCGGCAGCCAAATCGCCCTAGCGCCCGCCGATACGCAGTATTTT. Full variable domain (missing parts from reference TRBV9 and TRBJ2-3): DSGVTQTPKHLITATGQRVTLRCSPRSGDLSVYWYQQSLDQGLQFLIQYYNGEERAKGNILERFSAQQFPDLHSELNLSSLELGDSALYFCAGSQIALAPADTQYFGPGTRLTVL.

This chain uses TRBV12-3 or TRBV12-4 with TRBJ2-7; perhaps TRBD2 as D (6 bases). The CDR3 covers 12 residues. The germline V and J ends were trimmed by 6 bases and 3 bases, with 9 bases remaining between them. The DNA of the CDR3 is TGTGCCAGCAGCAATAGCGGCTACGAGCAGTACTTC. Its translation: CASSNSGYEQYF.

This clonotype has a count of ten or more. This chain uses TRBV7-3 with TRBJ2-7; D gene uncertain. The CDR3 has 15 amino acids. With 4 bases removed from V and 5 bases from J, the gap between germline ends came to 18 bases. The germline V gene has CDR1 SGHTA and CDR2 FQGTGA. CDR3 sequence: CASSWTNGVRDEQYF. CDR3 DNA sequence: TGTGCCAGCAGCTGGACCAACGGAGTAAGGGACGAGCAGTACTTC.

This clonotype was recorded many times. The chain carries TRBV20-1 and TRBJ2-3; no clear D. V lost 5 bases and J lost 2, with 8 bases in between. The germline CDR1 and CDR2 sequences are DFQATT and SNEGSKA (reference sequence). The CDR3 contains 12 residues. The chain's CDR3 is CSALEVTDTQYF. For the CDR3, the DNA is TGCAGTGCTCTCGAGGTCACAGATACGCAGTATTTT.

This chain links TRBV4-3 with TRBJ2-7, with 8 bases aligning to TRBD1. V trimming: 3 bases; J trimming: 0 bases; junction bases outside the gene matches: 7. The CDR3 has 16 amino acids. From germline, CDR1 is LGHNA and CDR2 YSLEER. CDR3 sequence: CASSHGAGGSSYEQYF. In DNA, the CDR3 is TGCGCCAGCAGCCACGGGGCAGGGGGCAGCTCCTACGAGCAGTACTTC.

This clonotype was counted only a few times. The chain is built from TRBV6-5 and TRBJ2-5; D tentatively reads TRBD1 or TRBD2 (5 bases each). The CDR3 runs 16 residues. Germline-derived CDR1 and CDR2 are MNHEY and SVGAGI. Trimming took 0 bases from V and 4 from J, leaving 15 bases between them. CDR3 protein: CASSYSMGTVGETQYF. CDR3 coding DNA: TGTGCCAGCAGTTACTCGATGGGGACGGTAGGAGAGACCCAGTACTTC.

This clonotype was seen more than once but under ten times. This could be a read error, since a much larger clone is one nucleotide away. CDR3 region: CSARGPGPMNTEAFF. The CDR3, as DNA: TGCAGTGCTAGAGGACCGGGGCCGATGAACACTGAAGCTTTCTTT. This sequence joins TRBV20-1 and TRBJ1-1, with D tentatively TRBD1 (5 bases). The CDR3 spans 15 residues. CDR1 is DFQATT, CDR2 SNEGSKA, per germline (reference sequence). Trimming removed 1 base from V and 0 bases from J, with 12 bases in between.

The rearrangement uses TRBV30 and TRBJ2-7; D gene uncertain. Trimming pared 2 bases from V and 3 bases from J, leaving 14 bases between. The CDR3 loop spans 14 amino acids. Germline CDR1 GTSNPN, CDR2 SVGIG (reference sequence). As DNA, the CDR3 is TGTGCCTGGAGTTCTATGAACCAAGACTACGAGCAGTACTTC. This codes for CAWSSMNQDYEQYF.

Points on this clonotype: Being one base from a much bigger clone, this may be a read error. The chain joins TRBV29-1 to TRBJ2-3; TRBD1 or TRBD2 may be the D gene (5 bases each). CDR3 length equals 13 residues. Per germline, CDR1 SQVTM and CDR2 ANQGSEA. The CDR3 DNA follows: TGCTGCGCCGAGGGAGTAAGGGGAGATACGCAGTATTTT. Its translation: CCAEGVRGDTQYF.

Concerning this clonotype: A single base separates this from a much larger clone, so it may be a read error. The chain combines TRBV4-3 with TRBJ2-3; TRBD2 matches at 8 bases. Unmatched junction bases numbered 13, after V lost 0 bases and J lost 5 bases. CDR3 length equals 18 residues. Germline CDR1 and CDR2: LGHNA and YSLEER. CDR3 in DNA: TGCGCCAGCAGCCAAGATCTGGGGCGGGGGGCCCGGGGAGATACGCAGTATTTT. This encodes CASSQDLGRGARGDTQYF.

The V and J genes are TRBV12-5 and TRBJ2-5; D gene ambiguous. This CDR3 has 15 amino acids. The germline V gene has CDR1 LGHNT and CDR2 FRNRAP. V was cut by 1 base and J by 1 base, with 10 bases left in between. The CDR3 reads CASGLGGRIQETQYF. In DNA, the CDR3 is TGTGCTAGTGGTTTGGGAGGACGGATCCAAGAGACCCAGTACTTC.

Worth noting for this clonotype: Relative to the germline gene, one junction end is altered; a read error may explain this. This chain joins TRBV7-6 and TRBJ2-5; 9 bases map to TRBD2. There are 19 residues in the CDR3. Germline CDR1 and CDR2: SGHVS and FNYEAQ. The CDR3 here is CASSLAKGLAGTPQGTQYF. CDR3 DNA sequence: TGTGCCAGCAGCTTAGCGAAGGGGCTAGCGGGGACTCCTCAAGGGACCCAGTACTTC.

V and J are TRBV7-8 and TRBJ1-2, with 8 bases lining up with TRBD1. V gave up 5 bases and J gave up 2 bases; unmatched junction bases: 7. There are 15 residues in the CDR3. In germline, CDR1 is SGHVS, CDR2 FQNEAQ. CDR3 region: CASSPGQGLNYGYTF. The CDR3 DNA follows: TGTGCCAGCAGCCCAGGACAGGGATTAAACTATGGCTACACCTTC.